This T cell receptor beta chain was found in a study of T cell changes during pregnancy in multiple sclerosis. The table came from immunoSEQ multiplex PCR; TCRdb's copy has only in-frame clones and leaves some out. The sample includes about 36,000 clones, approximately 89% of them seen just once. CDR3 size: 16 residues. Trimming at V came to 4 bases and at J to 6 bases, leaving 9 bases not matched to a gene. Looked up from germline, CDR1 is SGHNT and CDR2 is YYREEE (reference sequence). Sequences were derived from CD8+ T cells from peripheral blood mononuclear cells, sampled in the third trimester of pregnancy. The chain is built from TRBV5-4 and TRBJ2-1; 11 bases agree with TRBD2. The clonotype originates from a female donor with multiple sclerosis, enrolled in a pregnancy study. This chain's CDR3 is CASSNLAGGFFNEQFF. CDR3 nucleotide sequence: TGTGCCAGCAGCAACTTAGCGGGAGGGTTTTTCAATGAGCAGTTCTTC.